The present entry profiles one T cell receptor (beta chain) with its context. The data originate from a study of blood T cell repertoires in COVID-19. Assay: immunoSEQ multiplex PCR; the TCRdb copy retains only in-frame clones and omits some. The sample shows some 150,000 clones, less than 90% of them seen only once. The source is a woman aged 60-75 years with COVID-19, enrolled during active disease. The sample was peripheral blood.

In nucleotides, the CDR3 is TGTGCCAGTAGTATTTCCGGGAATCAGCCCCAGCATTTT. Amino acids: CASSISGNQPQHF. V and J are TRBV19 and TRBJ1-5; D uncertain. Germline V gives CDR1 LNHDA, CDR2 SQIVND (reference sequence). The CDR3 is 13 amino acids. V dropped 3 bases and J dropped 4 bases, with 7 bases sitting between them.